Presented here are 20 T cell receptor beta chains from one specimen sequenced in a study of blood T cells in healthy people across ages. Together with a sample-barcoded 5' primer, a J-beta primer mix was included in a second PCR lasting 7 to 11 cycles. TCRdb redid the calling of the 5' RACE reads with MiXCR, one entry per CDR3 protein. The sample comprises around 850,000 distinct CDR3 sequences, about 34% of which are singletons, and 10% to 15% rests with the top ten. The source material was blood. Receptors were obtained from a young man in good health.

There are a few counts of this clonotype. The chain recombines TRBV27 with TRBJ1-1; no firm D call. Germline V gene sequence: CDR1 MNHEY, CDR2 SMNVEV (reference sequence). The CDR3 is 13 residues long. V was shortened by 8 bases and J by 5 bases, with 15 bases between the two germline ends. CDR3 amino acids: CASGFARGTEAFF. CDR3 in DNA: TGTGCCAGCGGATTTGCGCGGGGTACTGAAGCTTTCTTT.

This clonotype was detected many times. This chain uses TRBV27 with TRBJ1-1, with D hard to call. Trimming took off 2 bases at V and 4 bases at J, with 14 bases between the two ends. The germline V gene encodes CDR1 MNHEY and CDR2 SMNVEV (reference sequence). The CDR3 contains 15 residues. DNA for the CDR3: TGTGCCAGCAGTTTAGGAGCGGTTCCGGTCACTGAAGCTTTCTTT. It is translated as CASSLGAVPVTEAFF.

The V call is TRBV5-1, the J call TRBJ2-5; possible D gene TRBD2, 5 bases. Germline loops: CDR1 SGHRS, CDR2 YFSETQ. The CDR3 length is 19 residues. V lost 6 bases and J lost 7, with 34 bases in between. CDR3 nucleotides: TGCGCCAGCAACCGAGCTTGTAAAGGCGGAGAGGGCTGTTTGTTGACCCAGTACTTC. Protein sequence: CASNRACKGGEGCLLTQYF.

The chain has TRBV9 and TRBJ2-1; TRBD2 matches 8 bases. Trimming took 2 bases from V and 2 from J; bases not matched to a gene: 3. Germline V lookup: CDR1 SGDLS, CDR2 YYNGEE. This CDR3 spans 15 amino acids. The chain's CDR3 is CASSVGGAAYNEQFF. Written as DNA, the CDR3 is TGTGCCAGCAGCGTCGGGGGGGCGGCCTACAATGAGCAGTTCTTC.

The chain recombines TRBV4-3 with TRBJ2-2; possibly TRBD1 for D (6 bases). Trimming cost V 0 bases and J 4 bases, with 15 bases left between them. The CDR3 has 17 residues. Looked up from germline, CDR1 is LGHNA and CDR2 is YSLEER. The CDR3 DNA reads as TGCGCCAGCAGCCAAGAAGGGCAGGGGAGAACCACCGGGGAGCTGTTTTTT. Translated, it gives CASSQEGQGRTTGELFF.

This clonotype occurred a few times. The chain joins TRBV5-6 to TRBJ1-4; no clear D gene. V shed 0 bases and J shed 2 bases, with 8 bases lying between them. The CDR3 loop spans 15 amino acids. In germline, CDR1 is SGHDT, CDR2 YYEEEE. The DNA for the CDR3 is TGTGCCAGCAGCTTGGGGTTACAGACTAATGAAAAACTGTTTTTT. Translating gives CASSLGLQTNEKLFF.

The chain couples TRBV5-1 to TRBJ2-7; the D is unclear. There are 13 residues in the CDR3. With 0 bases removed from V and 3 bases from J, the gap between germline ends came to 7 bases. Germline CDR1 reads SGHRS; CDR2 reads YFSETQ. CDR3 sequence: CASSLAADYEQYF. The CDR3, as DNA: TGCGCCAGCAGCTTGGCAGCAGACTACGAGCAGTACTTC.

A single count supports this clonotype. The CDR3 spells CSARGTSSYGYTF. The DNA for the CDR3 is TGCAGTGCTAGAGGGACAAGCTCCTATGGCTACACCTTC. The gene calls are TRBV20-1 and TRBJ1-2, with D tentatively TRBD1 (5 bases). The germline V gene encodes CDR1 DFQATT and CDR2 SNEGSKA (reference sequence). The CDR3 runs to 13 residues. Trimming stripped 1 base from V and 4 bases from J, with 10 bases between.

This clonotype was seen repeatedly, ten times or more. The CDR3 spells CASSRYSVTNSNQPQHF. In DNA, the CDR3 is TGCGCCAGCAGCCGTTACTCCGTGACAAATAGCAATCAGCCCCAGCATTTT. The V call is TRBV4-1, the J call TRBJ1-5, with D unresolved. Trimming shortened V by 4 bases and J by 0 bases, and 16 bases separated the two germline ends. Germline loops: CDR1 MGHRA, CDR2 YSYEKL. This CDR3 has 17 amino acids.

The sample holds many counts of this clonotype. The chain joins TRBV12-3 or TRBV12-4 to TRBJ1-5; 9 bases are a match to TRBD1. This CDR3 comprises 14 residues. V was clipped by 6 bases and J by 6 bases; unmatched bases: 6. Here the CDR3 DNA reads TGTGCCAGCAGCCCCGGACAGGGGAGTCAGCCCCAGCATTTT. Protein sequence: CASSPGQGSQPQHF.

This clonotype came up a few times. At one of its ends the junction is not consistent with the germline gene, which may arise from a read error. J is TRBJ2-3 and V is TRBV9; 10 bases agree with TRBD2. Per the germline V gene, CDR1 is SGDLS and CDR2 is YYNGEE. The CDR3 is 16 residues long. The CDR3 loop is CAGSVRLAGVQDTQYF. The CDR3 DNA follows: TGTGCCGGCAGCGTAAGGCTAGCGGGGGTTCAGGATACGCAGTATTTT.

The genes are TRBV4-1 and TRBJ1-2; weak D call: TRBD1 (6 bases). This CDR3 spans 17 amino acids. CDR1 and CDR2 from the germline V gene are MGHRA and YSYEKL. With 3 bases removed from V and 4 bases from J, the gap between germline ends came to 21 bases. CDR3 nucleotides: TGCGCCAGCAGCCAGCCTCTGGACAGACGACACGTCTATGGCTACACCTTC. It specifies CASSQPLDRRHVYGYTF.

This clonotype was observed a handful of times. V and J are TRBV5-3 and TRBJ2-7, with 9 bases fitting TRBD2. TRBV5-3 is recorded as an ORF, its role being uncertain. Trimming cost V 6 bases and J 7 bases; bases outside gene matches: 11. The CDR3 has 14 amino acids. The CDR3 sequence: CARNIAGEINEQYF. The CDR3 nucleotides read TGTGCCAGAAACATAGCGGGGGAGATCAATGAGCAGTACTTC.

V usage is TRBV27 and J usage is TRBJ2-7; TRBD1 is a possible D gene (6 bases). Germline CDR1 and CDR2: MNHEY and SMNVEV (reference sequence). This CDR3 has 15 residues. The V gene lost 3 bases and the J gene lost 2 bases, with 14 bases spanning the gap. The CDR3 region is CASSFSDRFTYEQYF. The CDR3 bases are TGTGCCAGCAGTTTTTCGGACAGATTTACCTACGAGCAGTACTTC.

This clonotype was observed a few times. Mismatch with germline at one junction end may stem from a read error. The chain carries TRBV11-1 and TRBJ2-1, with 9 bases matching TRBD1. CDR3 length equals 16 residues. Germline CDR1 SGHAT, CDR2 FQDESV (reference sequence). This chain's CDR3 is CASSLGGTGIYNEQFF. In nucleotides, the CDR3 is TGTGCCAGCAGCCTGGGGGGGACAGGGATATACAATGAACAGTTCTTC.

The chain uses TRBV7-2 and TRBJ2-7, with D possibly TRBD2 on 6 matching bases. Looked up from germline, CDR1 is SGHTA and CDR2 is FQGNSA. The CDR3 loop spans 14 amino acids. Between the trimmed V and J ends, which lost 4 bases and 10 bases, there was a span of 20 bases. CDR3 nucleotides: TGTGCCAGCAGCTCGGGACTTCCAGGTTCAACCCAGTACTTC. Amino acid sequence: CASSSGLPGSTQYF.

V gene TRBV20-1 combines with J gene TRBJ2-5; D is ambiguous. The germline gives CDR1 DFQATT, CDR2 SNEGSKA (reference sequence). The CDR3 is 14 amino acids. V was clipped by 5 bases and J by 5 bases, with 18 bases between them. The CDR3 spells CSADRVEPRETQYF. The CDR3 DNA sequence: TGCAGTGCTGACCGGGTCGAGCCCAGGGAGACCCAGTACTTC.

The chain couples TRBV20-1 to TRBJ1-3; 10 bases map to TRBD1. CDR1 is DFQATT and CDR2 is SNEGSKA in the germline V gene (reference sequence). The CDR3 is 15 amino acids. The junction had 7 bases not matched to a gene; V was cut back by 5 bases and J by 3 bases. CDR3 nucleotide sequence: TGCAGTGCTGGATCGGGACAGGGGTTTGGAAACACCATATATTTT. The encoded protein is CSAGSGQGFGNTIYF.

The chain combines TRBV13 with TRBJ2-3; tentative D call: TRBD1 (5 bases). This CDR3 spans 17 amino acids. Germline lookup yields CDR1 PRHDT and CDR2 FYEKMQ (reference sequence). Trimming shortened V by 2 bases and J by 0 bases, and 15 bases separated the two germline ends. As DNA, the CDR3 is TGTGCCAGCAGCTTACGGTCCAGGGATGACAGCACAGATACGCAGTATTTT. This gives the protein CASSLRSRDDSTDTQYF.

Comment on this clonotype: This sequence may be a read error, since a much larger clone differs from it by one base. This chain links TRBV29-1 with TRBJ1-2, with D uncertain. The CDR3 contains 11 residues. Germline V gene data show CDR1 as SQVTM and CDR2 as ANQGSEA. The CDR3 spells CSAREPYDYTF. In DNA, the CDR3 is TGCAGCGCCCGGGAGCCCTATGACTACACCTTC.